This entry describes one T cell receptor (beta chain). This sample was taken from a study of blood T cell repertoires in COVID-19. As for the study in general: There were acute and convalescent COVID-19 samples, and they came from the United States, Italy and Spain. Nucleic acid was either cDNA or gDNA, and it came from T cells, B-cell-depleted T cells, or PBMCs.

Per the germline V gene, CDR1 is MNHEY and CDR2 is SVGAGI. The CDR3 sequence is 15 residues long. With 8 bases clipped from V and 3 bases from J, the junction kept 11 bases outside the gene matches. Under the authors' procedure: Estimation of nucleated cell counts relied on the amplification of reference gene primers. Sequencing was performed with immunoSEQ multiplex PCR; in TCRdb, only in-frame clones are kept and a portion is missing. V, J and clone size derive from that table, while D and trimming were established from the DNA sequence. The profile shows some 150,000 clones, 85% to 90% of them singletons.

V is TRBV6-5 and J is TRBJ1-2; 8 bases match TRBD1. This sequence originates from a man aged 50-59 years with active or convalescent COVID-19. Sequencing was performed on peripheral blood. The CDR3 DNA reads TGTGCCAGCGCCCCCGCGACAGGGGCGCACTATGGCTACACCTTC. Encoded protein: CASAPATGAHYGYTF.